The 30 T cell receptor beta chains below come from one sample, sequenced in a study of T cells in localized non-small cell lung cancer (dated by TCRdb to 2019 to 2021). The library relied on the immunoSEQ multiplex PCR assay. Held by TCRdb, this immuneACCESS table contains in-frame sequences only and omits some clones. Under half of the omission traces to an unresolved V gene where checked; the cause of the rest is unknown. The sample includes approximately 40,000 clones, with approximately 86% observed a single time. Approximately 6.4% of the sample is held by the ten biggest clonotypes. Sample: peripheral blood, taken before any cancer treatment. All receptors come from a man aged 35 to 69 with stage I lung adenocarcinoma.

The chain couples TRBV7-2 to TRBJ2-3; D ambiguous. The CDR3 runs 13 residues. Per germline, CDR1 SGHTA and CDR2 FQGNSA. V lost 1 base and J lost 4, with 6 bases in between. The CDR3, as DNA: TGTGCCAGCAGCTTAGGGAGCGCAGATACGCAGTATTTT. Its protein is CASSLGSADTQYF.

This chain joins TRBV7-9 and TRBJ2-4; a possible D gene is TRBD2 (6 bases). Germline lookup yields CDR1 SEHNR and CDR2 FQNEAQ (reference sequence). Trimming took off 5 bases at V and 4 bases at J, with 12 bases between the two ends. The CDR3 runs 14 residues. The DNA of the CDR3 is TGTGCCAGCAGCCAGACTAGAGAGAAAAACATTCAGTACTTC. As protein: CASSQTREKNIQYF.

DNA of the CDR3: TGTGCCAGCAAAAGGCAGGGCGGCCACTCCACCGGGGAGCTGTTTTTT. Its protein is CASKRQGGHSTGELFF. The V and J genes are TRBV7-2 and TRBJ2-2, with D perhaps matching TRBD1 (5 bases). The V gene lost 7 bases and the J gene lost 4 bases, with 19 bases spanning the gap. Germline V CDR1 and CDR2: SGHTA, FQGNSA. This CDR3 is 16 amino acids long.

This clone appeared a single time. The chain links TRBV5-1 to TRBJ1-3; the match to TRBD1 covers 7 bases. The CDR3 is 16 residues long. CDR1 and CDR2 from the germline V gene are SGHRS and YFSETQ. Trimming cost V 1 base and J 0 bases; bases outside gene matches: 4. CDR3 coding DNA: TGCGCCAGCAGCTTGCCAGGGGGTAACTCTGGAAACACCATATATTTT. It specifies CASSLPGGNSGNTIYF.

The V gene is TRBV27, the J gene TRBJ2-6, with D tentatively TRBD2 (6 bases). The CDR3 spans 16 residues. V gave up 1 base and J gave up 1 base, with 8 bases separating them. Per germline, CDR1 MNHEY and CDR2 SMNVEV (reference sequence). The CDR3 sequence is CASSLLGGSGANVLTF. CDR3 coding DNA: TGTGCCAGCAGTTTATTGGGGGGATCTGGGGCCAACGTCCTGACTTTC.

The chain links TRBV7-9 to TRBJ2-7; TRBD2 aligns across 7 bases. Germline values: CDR1 SEHNR, CDR2 FQNEAQ (reference sequence). After removal of 5 bases from V and 5 bases from J, the junction contained 9 bases not matched to a gene. CDR3 length: 14 residues. CDR3 sequence: CASSLGGTEDEQYF. DNA of the CDR3: TGTGCCAGCAGCCTGGGGGGGACCGAGGACGAGCAGTACTTC.

This chain connects TRBV4-2 to TRBJ2-7; no firm D call. Germline V gives CDR1 LGHNA, CDR2 YNFKEQ. V was cut by 4 bases and J by 0 bases, with 13 bases left in between. This CDR3 has 15 amino acids. The DNA for the CDR3 is TGTGCCAGCAGCCTGGACGTCCTGAGCTCCTACGAGCAGTACTTC. Protein: CASSLDVLSSYEQYF.

The gene calls are TRBV19 and TRBJ1-1; D not resolved. The length of the CDR3 is 13 residues. The germline V gene encodes CDR1 LNHDA and CDR2 SQIVND (reference sequence). The V end was cut by 5 bases, the J end by 1 base, with 8 bases between. The CDR3 region is CASSRTGNTEAFF. CDR3 DNA sequence: TGTGCCAGTAGTCGGACGGGGAACACTGAAGCTTTCTTT.

The V call is TRBV6-4, the J call TRBJ2-2, with D perhaps TRBD1 (6 bases). Looked up from germline, CDR1 is MRHNA and CDR2 is SNTAGT. The V gene lost 0 bases and the J gene lost 5 bases, with 13 bases spanning the gap. The CDR3 is made up of 16 amino acids. CDR3 region: CASSDSAGEITGELFF. In DNA form, the CDR3 reads TGTGCCAGCAGTGACTCGGCAGGGGAAATAACCGGGGAGCTGTTTTTT.

The chain has TRBV2 and TRBJ2-7; either TRBD1 or TRBD2 may fit D (5 bases each). The CDR3 totals 14 residues. In germline, CDR1 is SNHLY, CDR2 FYNNEI. Trimming left V 8 bases short and J 0 bases short, with 14 bases between. In DNA, the CDR3 is TGTGCCAGCGATACAGGACTTTCCTCCTACGAGCAGTACTTC. The encoded protein is CASDTGLSSYEQYF.

The chain employs TRBV28 and TRBJ2-2; D is possibly TRBD2 (5 bases). The V gene lost 7 bases and the J gene lost 7 bases, with 10 bases spanning the gap. The CDR3 runs to 12 residues. Per germline, CDR1 MDHEN and CDR2 SYDVKM. The CDR3 sequence: CASNLAGGELFF. The CDR3 nucleotides read TGTGCCAGCAACCTAGCTGGCGGGGAGCTGTTTTTT. Drawing the rest from reference TRBV28 and TRBJ2-2, the complete variable domain is DVKVTQSSRYLVKRTGEKVFLECVQDMDHENMFWYRQDPGLGLRLIYFSYDVKMKEKGDIPEGYSVSREKKERFSLILESASTNQTSMYLCASNLAGGELFFGEGSRLTVL.

The chain recombines TRBV7-2 with TRBJ2-1, with 9 positions matching TRBD2. This CDR3 region has 19 residues. V shed 1 base and J 0 bases; nucleotides not matched to a gene: 10. Looked up from germline, CDR1 is SGHTA and CDR2 is FQGNSA. CDR3 protein: CASSLEYLLAGVSYNEQFF. DNA for the CDR3: TGTGCCAGCAGCTTAGAGTATTTATTAGCGGGAGTCTCCTACAATGAGCAGTTCTTC.

This clone was seen a single time. The chain links TRBV7-3 to TRBJ2-7, with a tentative D call TRBD2 (6 bases). CDR1 and CDR2 (germline): SGHTA, FQGTGA. This CDR3 has 15 amino acids. V was clipped by 4 bases and J by 0 bases, with 13 bases between them. The CDR3 protein is CASSSIAASSYEQYF. In DNA, the CDR3 is TGTGCCAGCAGCTCCATAGCGGCGAGCTCCTACGAGCAGTACTTC.

V gene TRBV30 combines with J gene TRBJ1-5; D not resolved. V lost 2 bases, J lost 2 bases, and 4 bases lay in between. CDR3 size: 12 residues. The V gene's germline CDR1 is GTSNPN and CDR2 SVGIG (reference sequence). Here the CDR3 reads CAWSSRNQPQHF. CDR3 nucleotides: TGTGCCTGGAGTAGCCGCAATCAGCCCCAGCATTTT.

The chain uses TRBV4-3 and TRBJ2-1; D remains unclear. There are 17 residues in the CDR3. V lost 1 base and J 4 bases, leaving 17 bases between the germline ends. Germline V lookup: CDR1 LGHNA, CDR2 YSLEER. The CDR3 DNA follows: TGCGCCAGCAGCCAAGCGTACTCTACCACCCCTTACAATGAGCAGTTCTTC. Encoded protein: CASSQAYSTTPYNEQFF.

V usage is TRBV9 and J usage is TRBJ2-3; D ambiguous. Germline V lookup: CDR1 SGDLS, CDR2 YYNGEE. The V end was cut by 1 base, the J end by 5 bases, with 14 bases between. The CDR3 is 15 amino acids. The CDR3 DNA sequence: TGTGCCAGCAGCGTAAGGTCCACCCGAGGAGATACGCAGTATTTT. It is translated as CASSVRSTRGDTQYF. Full variable domain (outside the CDR3, taken from reference TRBV9 and TRBJ2-3): DSGVTQTPKHLITATGQRVTLRCSPRSGDLSVYWYQQSLDQGLQFLIQYYNGEERAKGNILERFSAQQFPDLHSELNLSSLELGDSALYFCASSVRSTRGDTQYFGPGTRLTVL.

Regarding this clone: Other DNA sequences within the sample encode an identical CDR3. The chain employs TRBV28 and TRBJ1-2; TRBD1 agrees at 8 bases. J gave up 3 bases and V 6 bases, and 6 bases lay outside the gene matches. CDR3 length: 14 residues. Germline-derived CDR1 and CDR2 are MDHEN and SYDVKM. The CDR3 region has the DNA TGTGCCAGCAGCTCGAGGACAGGGCACTATGGCTACACCTTC. Residues: CASSSRTGHYGYTF.

Written as DNA, the CDR3 is TGTGCCAGTAGTGCCCAGGTAAACACTGAAGCTTTCTTT. Amino acids: CASSAQVNTEAFF. The chain uses TRBV19 and TRBJ1-1; D not resolved. The germline CDR1 and CDR2 sequences are LNHDA and SQIVND (reference sequence). The germline V and J ends were trimmed by 5 bases and 2 bases, with 9 bases remaining between them. This CDR3 has 13 amino acids.

The V and J genes are TRBV7-8 and TRBJ2-7, with D unclear. The CDR3 contains 14 residues. Germline CDR1 SGHVS, CDR2 FQNEAQ. V gave up 1 base and J gave up 0 bases, with 7 bases separating them. CDR3 DNA: TGTGCCAGCAGCTTAGGGGCGATCTCCTACGAGCAGTACTTC. Protein: CASSLGAISYEQYF.

The genes are TRBV11-2 and TRBJ1-4; 8 positions match TRBD1. CDR3 length: 15 residues. Looked up from germline, CDR1 is SGHAT and CDR2 is FQNNGV. The ends lost 1 base at V and 5 bases at J; junction bases unmatched: 3. The CDR3 loop is CASSLGTGRNEKLFF. The DNA of the CDR3 is TGTGCCAGCAGCTTAGGGACAGGGCGCAATGAAAAACTGTTTTTT.

The CDR3 nucleotides are TGCGCCAGCAGCTTGGAACTGCGAAACAATGAGCAGTTCTTC. Protein: CASSLELRNNEQFF. The chain couples TRBV5-1 to TRBJ2-1; D ambiguous. The germline V gene encodes CDR1 SGHRS and CDR2 YFSETQ. This CDR3 comprises 14 residues. Trimming took off 0 bases at V and 5 bases at J, with 9 bases between the two ends.

The chain couples TRBV5-1 to TRBJ1-1; D may be TRBD1 (6 bases). The germline CDR1 and CDR2 sequences are SGHRS and YFSETQ. The CDR3 is 12 amino acids. Between the trimmed V and J ends, which lost 0 bases and 11 bases, there was a span of 11 bases. The CDR3 DNA reads as TGCGCCAGCAGCTTGGAACGGGGGCTGGCTTTCTTT. Encoded protein: CASSLERGLAFF.

In DNA, the CDR3 is TGTGCTAGTGGTTTGTCCCCCTACGAGCAGTACTTC. Its translation: CASGLSPYEQYF. This chain connects TRBV12-5 to TRBJ2-7; D ambiguous. Trimming took off 2 bases at V and 2 bases at J, with 4 bases between the two ends. CDR1 LGHNT and CDR2 FRNRAP come from the germline V gene. The CDR3 contains 12 residues.

In this sample, this clone turned up a few times. The chain uses TRBV5-1 and TRBJ2-3, with TRBD1 as a possible D gene (5 bases). V shed 9 bases and J shed 0 bases, with 14 bases lying between them. The CDR3 runs 14 residues. Germline assignment: CDR1 SGHRS and CDR2 YFSETQ. The CDR3 nucleotides read TGCGCCACTACGCAGGCAGGGAGCACAGATACGCAGTATTTT. Translation: CATTQAGSTDTQYF.

The chain employs TRBV27 and TRBJ2-1, with 11 bases fitting TRBD2. This CDR3 region has 17 residues. Germline V gives CDR1 MNHEY, CDR2 SMNVEV (reference sequence). J gave up 10 bases and V 0 bases, and 11 bases lay outside the gene matches. Written as DNA, the CDR3 is TGTGCCAGCAGTTTATCGCCGACTAGCGGGGCGCTGGGGGAGCAGTTCTTC. This gives the protein CASSLSPTSGALGEQFF.

This clone has a single count. The J gene is TRBJ2-4, the V gene TRBV4-3; 7 nucleotides line up with TRBD2. V trimming: 0 bases; J trimming: 8 bases; junction bases outside the gene matches: 13. CDR3 length equals 17 residues. From germline, CDR1 is LGHNA and CDR2 YSLEER. CDR3 bases: TGCGCCAGCAGCCAAGAGGGGCTAGCGGAGGGCCTAGACATTCAGTACTTC. Translating it yields CASSQEGLAEGLDIQYF.

Here the CDR3 reads CASSFYGGTGELFF. The CDR3 region has the DNA TGTGCCAGTAGTTTTTACGGGGGCACCGGGGAGCTGTTTTTT. The chain employs TRBV19 and TRBJ2-2; D is possibly TRBD2 (6 bases). Germline V gene lookup returns CDR1 LNHDA and CDR2 SQIVND (reference sequence). This CDR3 region has 14 residues. Trimming cost V 5 bases and J 4 bases, with 11 bases left between them.

The chain links TRBV4-2 to TRBJ2-7; 7 bases match TRBD2. Germline V CDR1 and CDR2: LGHNA, YNFKEQ. The CDR3 sequence is 15 residues long. After removal of 0 bases from V and 3 bases from J, the junction contained 5 bases not matched to a gene. CDR3: CASSQEWASGYEQYF. Here the CDR3 DNA reads TGTGCCAGCAGCCAAGAGTGGGCTAGCGGCTACGAGCAGTACTTC.

Details on this clone: A read error may account for a junction end that differs from germline. This chain's CDR3 is CASRTYGPPVF. In DNA form, the CDR3 reads TGTGCCAGCAGGACCTACGGTCCCCCCGTCTTC. This rearrangement joins TRBV7-9 to TRBJ2-1; D gene unclear. Germline CDR1 is SEHNR and CDR2 is FQNEAQ (reference sequence). The CDR3 is made up of 11 amino acids.

This chain joins TRBV4-3 and TRBJ2-1, with TRBD2 matching over 8 bases. The CDR3 spans 15 residues. Trimming at V came to 4 bases and at J to 8 bases, leaving 10 bases not matched to a gene. Looked up from germline, CDR1 is LGHNA and CDR2 is YSLEER. CDR3 loop: CASSPGGGVMDEQFF. CDR3 sequence (DNA): TGCGCCAGCAGCCCCGGGGGGGGAGTGATGGATGAGCAGTTCTTC.